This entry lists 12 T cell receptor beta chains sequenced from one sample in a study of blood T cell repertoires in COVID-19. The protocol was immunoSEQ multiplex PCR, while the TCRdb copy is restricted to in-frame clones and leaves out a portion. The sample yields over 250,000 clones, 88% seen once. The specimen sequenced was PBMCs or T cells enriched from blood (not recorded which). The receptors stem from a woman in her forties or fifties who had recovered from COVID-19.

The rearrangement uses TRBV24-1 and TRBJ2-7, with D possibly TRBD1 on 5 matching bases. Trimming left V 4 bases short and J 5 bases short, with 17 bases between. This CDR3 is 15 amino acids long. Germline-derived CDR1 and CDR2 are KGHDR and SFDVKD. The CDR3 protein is CATSEDDSDKDEQYF. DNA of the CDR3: TGTGCCACCAGTGAGGACGACAGTGACAAGGACGAGCAGTACTTC.

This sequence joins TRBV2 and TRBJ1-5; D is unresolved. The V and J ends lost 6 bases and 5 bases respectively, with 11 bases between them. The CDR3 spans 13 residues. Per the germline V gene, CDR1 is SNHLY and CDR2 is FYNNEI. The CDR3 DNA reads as TGTGCCAGCAGGGGAGGCGGCGATCAGCCCCAGCATTTT. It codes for CASRGGGDQPQHF.

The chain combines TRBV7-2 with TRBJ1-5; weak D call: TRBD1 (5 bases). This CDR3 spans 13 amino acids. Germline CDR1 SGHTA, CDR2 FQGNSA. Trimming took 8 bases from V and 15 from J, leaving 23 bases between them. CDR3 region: CASQRGDEGNRHF. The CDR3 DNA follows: TGTGCCAGCCAAAGGGGCGACGAAGGGAATCGGCATTTT. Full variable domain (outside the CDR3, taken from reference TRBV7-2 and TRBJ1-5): GAGVSQSPSNKVTEKGKDVELRCDPISGHTALYWYRQSLGQGLEFLIYFQGNSAPDKSGLPSDRFSAERTGGSVSTLTIQRTQQEDSAVYLCASQRGDEGNRHFGDGTRLSIL.

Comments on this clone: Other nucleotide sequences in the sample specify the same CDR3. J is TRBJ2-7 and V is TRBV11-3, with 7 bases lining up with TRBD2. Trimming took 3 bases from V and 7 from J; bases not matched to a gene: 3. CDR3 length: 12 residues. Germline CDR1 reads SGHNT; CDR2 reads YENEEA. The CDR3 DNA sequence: TGTGCCAGCAGCTTGGGGGAGGGTGAGCAGTACTTC. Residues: CASSLGEGEQYF.

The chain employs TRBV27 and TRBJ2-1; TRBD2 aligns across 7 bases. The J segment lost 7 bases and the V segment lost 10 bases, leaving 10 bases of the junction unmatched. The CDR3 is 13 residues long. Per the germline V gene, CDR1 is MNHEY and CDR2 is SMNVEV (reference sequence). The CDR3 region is CATSSGSRNEQFF. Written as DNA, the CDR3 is TGTGCCACCTCTAGCGGCAGTAGGAATGAGCAGTTCTTC.

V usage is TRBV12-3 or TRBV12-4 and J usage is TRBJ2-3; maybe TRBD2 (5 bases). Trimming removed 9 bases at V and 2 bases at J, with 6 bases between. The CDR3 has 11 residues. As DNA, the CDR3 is TGTGCCAGTAGCGACACAGATACGCAGTATTTT. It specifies CASSDTDTQYF.

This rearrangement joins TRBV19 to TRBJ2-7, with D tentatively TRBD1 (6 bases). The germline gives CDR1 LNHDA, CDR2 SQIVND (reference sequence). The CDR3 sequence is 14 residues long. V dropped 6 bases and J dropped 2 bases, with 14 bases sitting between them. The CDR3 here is CASSPTGKPYEQYF. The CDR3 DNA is TGTGCCAGTAGCCCCACAGGGAAACCCTACGAGCAGTACTTC.

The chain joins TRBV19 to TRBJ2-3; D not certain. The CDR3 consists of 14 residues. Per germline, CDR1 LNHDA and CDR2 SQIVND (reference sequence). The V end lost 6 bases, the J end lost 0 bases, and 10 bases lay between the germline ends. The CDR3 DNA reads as TGTGCCAGTAGATTACAGAGTAGCACAGATACGCAGTATTTT. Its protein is CASRLQSSTDTQYF.

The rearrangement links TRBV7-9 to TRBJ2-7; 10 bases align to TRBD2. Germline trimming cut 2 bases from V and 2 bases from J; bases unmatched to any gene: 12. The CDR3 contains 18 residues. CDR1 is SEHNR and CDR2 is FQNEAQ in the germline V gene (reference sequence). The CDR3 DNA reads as TGTGCCAGCAGCTTACTGGTGAGGACTAGCGGACCAACCTACGAGCAGTACTTC. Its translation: CASSLLVRTSGPTYEQYF.

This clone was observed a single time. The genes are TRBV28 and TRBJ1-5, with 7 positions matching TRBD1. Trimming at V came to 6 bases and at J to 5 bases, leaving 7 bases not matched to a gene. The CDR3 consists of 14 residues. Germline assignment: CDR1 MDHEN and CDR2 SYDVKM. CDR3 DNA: TGTGCCAGCAGGCCACCAGGGGGGTATCAGCCCCAGCATTTT. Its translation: CASRPPGGYQPQHF.

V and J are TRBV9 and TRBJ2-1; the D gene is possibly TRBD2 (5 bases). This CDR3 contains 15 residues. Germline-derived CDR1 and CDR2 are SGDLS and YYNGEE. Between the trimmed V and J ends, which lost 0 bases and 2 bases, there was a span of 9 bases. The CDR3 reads CASSVAGTAYNEQFF. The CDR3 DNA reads TGTGCCAGCAGCGTAGCGGGAACGGCCTACAATGAGCAGTTCTTC.

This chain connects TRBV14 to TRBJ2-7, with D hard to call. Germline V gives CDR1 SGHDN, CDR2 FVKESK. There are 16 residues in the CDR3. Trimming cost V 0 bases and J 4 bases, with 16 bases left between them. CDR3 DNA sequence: TGTGCCAGCAGCCAAGAAGGCAACCTCCTACAGTACGAGCAGTACTTC. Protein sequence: CASSQEGNLLQYEQYF.